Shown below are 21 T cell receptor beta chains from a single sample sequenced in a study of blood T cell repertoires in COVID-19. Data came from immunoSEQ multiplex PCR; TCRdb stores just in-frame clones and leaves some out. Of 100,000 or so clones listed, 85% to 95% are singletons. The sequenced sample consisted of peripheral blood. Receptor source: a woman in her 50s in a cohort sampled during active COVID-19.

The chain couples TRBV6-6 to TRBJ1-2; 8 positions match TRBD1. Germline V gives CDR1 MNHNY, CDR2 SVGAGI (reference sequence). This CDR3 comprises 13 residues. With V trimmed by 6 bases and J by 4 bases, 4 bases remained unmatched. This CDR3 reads CASSPQGGYGYTF. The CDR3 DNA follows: TGTGCCAGCAGCCCACAGGGGGGCTATGGCTACACCTTC.

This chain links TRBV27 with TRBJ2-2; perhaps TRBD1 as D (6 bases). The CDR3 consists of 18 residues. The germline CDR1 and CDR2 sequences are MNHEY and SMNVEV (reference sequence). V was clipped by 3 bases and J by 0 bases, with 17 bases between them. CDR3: CASSFRTANTANTGELFF. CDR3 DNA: TGTGCCAGCAGTTTCCGGACAGCCAATACCGCGAACACCGGGGAGCTGTTTTTT.

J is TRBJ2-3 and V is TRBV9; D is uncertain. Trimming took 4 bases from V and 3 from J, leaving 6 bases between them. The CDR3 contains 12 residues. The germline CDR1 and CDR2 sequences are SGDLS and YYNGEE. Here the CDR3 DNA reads TGTGCCAGCAGCAAAGAGACAGATACGCAGTATTTT. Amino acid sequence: CASSKETDTQYF. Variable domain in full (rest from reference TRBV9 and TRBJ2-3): DSGVTQTPKHLITATGQRVTLRCSPRSGDLSVYWYQQSLDQGLQFLIQYYNGEERAKGNILERFSAQQFPDLHSELNLSSLELGDSALYFCASSKETDTQYFGPGTRLTVL.

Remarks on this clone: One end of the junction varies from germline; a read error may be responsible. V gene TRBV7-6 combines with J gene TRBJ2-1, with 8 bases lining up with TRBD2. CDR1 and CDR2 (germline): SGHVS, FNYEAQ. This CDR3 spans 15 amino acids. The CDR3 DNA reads TGTGCCAGCGCTCTTAGGGCGGGGGGCTACAGTGAGCAGTTCTTC. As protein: CASALRAGGYSEQFF.

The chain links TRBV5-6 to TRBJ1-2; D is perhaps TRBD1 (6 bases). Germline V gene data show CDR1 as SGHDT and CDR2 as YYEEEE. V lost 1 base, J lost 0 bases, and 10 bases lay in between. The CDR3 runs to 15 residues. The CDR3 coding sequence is TGTGCCAGCAGCTTGCTCCAGGGGACTAACTATGGCTACACCTTC. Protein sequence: CASSLLQGTNYGYTF.

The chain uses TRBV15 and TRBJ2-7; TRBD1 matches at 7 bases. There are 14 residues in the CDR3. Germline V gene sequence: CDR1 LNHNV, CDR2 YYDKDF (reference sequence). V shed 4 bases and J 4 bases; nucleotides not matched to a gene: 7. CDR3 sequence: CATSIRGQLYEQYF. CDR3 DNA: TGTGCCACCAGCATAAGGGGACAGCTATACGAGCAGTACTTC.

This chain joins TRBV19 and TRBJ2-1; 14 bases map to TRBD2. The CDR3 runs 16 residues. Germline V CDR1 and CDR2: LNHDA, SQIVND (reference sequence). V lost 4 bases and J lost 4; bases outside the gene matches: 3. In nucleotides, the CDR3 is TGTGCCAGTAGTAGGACTAGCGGGAGGACTTACAATGAGCAGTTCTTC. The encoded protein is CASSRTSGRTYNEQFF.

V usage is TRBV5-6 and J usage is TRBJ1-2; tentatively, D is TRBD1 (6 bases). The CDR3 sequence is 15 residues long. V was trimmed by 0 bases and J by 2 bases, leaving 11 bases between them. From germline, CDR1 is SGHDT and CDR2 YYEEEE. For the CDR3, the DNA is TGTGCCAGCAGCTTGGCCAGGGGCGACAACTATGGCTACACCTTC. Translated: CASSLARGDNYGYTF.

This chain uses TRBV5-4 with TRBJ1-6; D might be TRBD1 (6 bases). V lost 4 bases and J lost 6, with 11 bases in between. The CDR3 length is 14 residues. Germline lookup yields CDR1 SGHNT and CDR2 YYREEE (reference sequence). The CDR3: CASSIGQINSPLHF. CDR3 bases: TGTGCCAGCAGCATAGGACAGATTAATTCACCCCTCCACTTT.

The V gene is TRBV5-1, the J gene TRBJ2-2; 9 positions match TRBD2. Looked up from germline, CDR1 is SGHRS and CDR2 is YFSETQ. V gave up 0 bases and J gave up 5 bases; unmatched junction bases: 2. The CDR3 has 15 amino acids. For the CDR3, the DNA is TGCGCCAGCAGCTTGGCCAGCGGGGGGACCGGGGAGCTGTTTTTT. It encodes CASSLASGGTGELFF.

The CDR3 sequence is CASSPKWAGEAFF. CDR3 nucleotide sequence: TGTGCCAGCTCACCAAAATGGGCAGGAGAAGCTTTCTTT. This chain connects TRBV18 to TRBJ1-1, with no clear D. Germline loops: CDR1 KGHSH, CDR2 LQKENI. The CDR3 sequence is 13 residues long. Trimming removed 2 bases from V and 8 bases from J, with 12 bases in between.

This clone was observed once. CDR3 sequence: CASSLSPAGSPLHF. DNA for the CDR3: TGTGCCAGCAGCTTAAGTCCAGCGGGTTCACCCCTCCACTTT. The V gene is TRBV7-9, the J gene TRBJ1-6, with D unresolved. V was cut by 2 bases and J by 9 bases, with 11 bases left in between. The CDR3 sequence is 14 residues long. Germline CDR1 reads SEHNR; CDR2 reads FQNEAQ (reference sequence).

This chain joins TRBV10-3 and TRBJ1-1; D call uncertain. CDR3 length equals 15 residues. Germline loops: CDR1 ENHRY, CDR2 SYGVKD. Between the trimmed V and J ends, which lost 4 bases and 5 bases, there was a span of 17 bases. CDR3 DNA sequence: TGTGCCATCAGTGTTATCCCCGCAGGAGGAACTGAAGCTTTCTTT. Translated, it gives CAISVIPAGGTEAFF.

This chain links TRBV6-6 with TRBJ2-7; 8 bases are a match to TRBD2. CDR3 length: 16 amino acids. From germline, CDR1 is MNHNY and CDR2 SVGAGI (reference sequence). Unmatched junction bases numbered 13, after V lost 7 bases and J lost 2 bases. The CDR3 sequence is CASTTTGGGLPYEQYF. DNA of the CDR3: TGTGCCAGCACTACAACGGGGGGGGGACTCCCCTACGAGCAGTACTTC.

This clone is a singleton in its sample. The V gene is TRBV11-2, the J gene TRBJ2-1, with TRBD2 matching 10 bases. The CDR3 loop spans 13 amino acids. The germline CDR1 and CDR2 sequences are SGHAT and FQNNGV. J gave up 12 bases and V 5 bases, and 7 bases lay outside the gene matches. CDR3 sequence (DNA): TGTGCCAGCAGCCCCGGGACTAGCGTAGCGCAGTTCTTC. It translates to CASSPGTSVAQFF.

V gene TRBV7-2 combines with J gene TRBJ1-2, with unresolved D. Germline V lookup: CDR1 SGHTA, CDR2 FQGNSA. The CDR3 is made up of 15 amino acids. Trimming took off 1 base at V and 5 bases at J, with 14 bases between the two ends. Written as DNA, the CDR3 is TGTGCCAGCAGCTTAGATTCCGGAAGGACTTATGGCTACACCTTC. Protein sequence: CASSLDSGRTYGYTF.

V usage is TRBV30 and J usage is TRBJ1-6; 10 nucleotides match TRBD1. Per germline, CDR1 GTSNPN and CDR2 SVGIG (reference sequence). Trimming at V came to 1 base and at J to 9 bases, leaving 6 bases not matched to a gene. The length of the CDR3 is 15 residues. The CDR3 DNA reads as TGTGCCTGGAGTGAGACAGGGGGCCTCGTTTCACCCCTCCACTTT. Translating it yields CAWSETGGLVSPLHF.

The CDR3 sequence is CASSVDGGAGSYEQYF. CDR3 DNA: TGTGCCAGCAGCGTTGACGGGGGGGCCGGCTCCTACGAGCAGTACTTC. J is TRBJ2-7 and V is TRBV9, with 8 bases lining up with TRBD2. Germline loops: CDR1 SGDLS, CDR2 YYNGEE. The ends lost 2 bases at V and 0 bases at J; junction bases unmatched: 7. CDR3 length equals 16 residues.

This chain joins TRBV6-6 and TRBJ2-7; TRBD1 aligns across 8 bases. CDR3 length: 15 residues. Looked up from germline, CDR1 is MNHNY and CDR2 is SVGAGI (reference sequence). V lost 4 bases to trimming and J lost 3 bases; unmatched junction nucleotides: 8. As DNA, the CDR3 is TGTGCCAGCAGTTCCGCAGGGGGCGCTGACTACGAGCAGTACTTC. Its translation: CASSSAGGADYEQYF.

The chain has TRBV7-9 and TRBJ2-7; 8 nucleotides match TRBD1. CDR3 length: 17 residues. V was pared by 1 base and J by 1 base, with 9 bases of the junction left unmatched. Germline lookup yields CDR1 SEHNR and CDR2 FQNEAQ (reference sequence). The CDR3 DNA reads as TGTGCCAGCAGCTTAGGGACAGGGAACAGATTGTCCTACGAGCAGTACTTC. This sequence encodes CASSLGTGNRLSYEQYF.

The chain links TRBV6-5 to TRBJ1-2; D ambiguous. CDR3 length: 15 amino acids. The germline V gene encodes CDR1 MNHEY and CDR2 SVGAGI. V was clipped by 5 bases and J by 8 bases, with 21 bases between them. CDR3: CASSPQLGGRRGYTF. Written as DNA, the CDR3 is TGTGCCAGCAGTCCCCAACTTGGAGGAAGAAGGGGCTACACCTTC.